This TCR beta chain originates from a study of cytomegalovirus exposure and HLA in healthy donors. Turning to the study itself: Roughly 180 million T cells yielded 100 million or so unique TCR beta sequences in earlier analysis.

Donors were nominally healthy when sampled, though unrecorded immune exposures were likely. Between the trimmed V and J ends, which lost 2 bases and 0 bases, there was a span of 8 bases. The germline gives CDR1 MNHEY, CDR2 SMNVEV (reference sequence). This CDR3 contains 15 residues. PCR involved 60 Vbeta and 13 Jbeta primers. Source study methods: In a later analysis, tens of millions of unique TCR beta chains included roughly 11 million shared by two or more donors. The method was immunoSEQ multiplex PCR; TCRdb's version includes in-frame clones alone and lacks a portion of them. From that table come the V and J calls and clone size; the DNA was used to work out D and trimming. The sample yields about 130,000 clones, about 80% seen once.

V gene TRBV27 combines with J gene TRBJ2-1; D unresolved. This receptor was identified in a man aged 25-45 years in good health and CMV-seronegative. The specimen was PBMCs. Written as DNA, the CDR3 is TGTGCCAGCAGTTTACGCGGAAGCTCCTACAATGAGCAGTTCTTC. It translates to CASSLRGSSYNEQFF.